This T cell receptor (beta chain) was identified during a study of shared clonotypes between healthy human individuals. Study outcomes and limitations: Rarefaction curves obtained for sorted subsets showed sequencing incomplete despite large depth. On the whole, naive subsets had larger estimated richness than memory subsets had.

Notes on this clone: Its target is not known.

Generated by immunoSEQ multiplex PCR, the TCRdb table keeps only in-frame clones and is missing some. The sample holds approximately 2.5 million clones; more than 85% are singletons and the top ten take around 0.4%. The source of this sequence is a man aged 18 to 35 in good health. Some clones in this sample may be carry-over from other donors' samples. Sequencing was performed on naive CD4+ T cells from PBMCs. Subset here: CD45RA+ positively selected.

Here the CDR3 DNA reads TGTGCCATCAGTGAGTCAGGTACTAACTATGGCTACACCTTC. It is translated as CAISESGTNYGYTF. V is TRBV10-3 and J is TRBJ1-2; unclear D gene. CDR1 and CDR2 from the germline V gene are ENHRY and SYGVKD. The CDR3 has 14 amino acids. Trimming pared 0 bases from V and 0 bases from J, leaving 5 bases between.